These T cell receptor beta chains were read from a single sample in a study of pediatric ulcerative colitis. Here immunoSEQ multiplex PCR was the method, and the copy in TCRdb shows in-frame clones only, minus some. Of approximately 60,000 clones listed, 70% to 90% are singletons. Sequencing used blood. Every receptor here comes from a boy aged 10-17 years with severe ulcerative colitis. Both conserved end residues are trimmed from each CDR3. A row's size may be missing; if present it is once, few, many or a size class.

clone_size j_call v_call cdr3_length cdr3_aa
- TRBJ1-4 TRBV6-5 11 ASSLILLEKLF
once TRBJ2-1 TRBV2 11 ASSGTSVNEQF
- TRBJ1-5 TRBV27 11 ASGPYGNQPQH
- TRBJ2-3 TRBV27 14 ASSPSGGSRTDTQY
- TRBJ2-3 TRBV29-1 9 SVAGTDTQY
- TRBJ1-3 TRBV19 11 ATRSSSGNTIY
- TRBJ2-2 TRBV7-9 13 ASSLGLVNTGELF
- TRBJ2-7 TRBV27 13 ASAVTLGGTGEQY
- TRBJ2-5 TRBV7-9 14 ASSPRTGLVQETQY
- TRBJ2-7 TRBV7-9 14 ASSLEVGGTSYEQY
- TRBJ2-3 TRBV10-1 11 ASSETRSDTQY
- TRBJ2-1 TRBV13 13 ASSLELAGYNEQF
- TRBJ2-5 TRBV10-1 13 ASSDRSGTKETQY
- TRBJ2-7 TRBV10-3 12 AISDFSGSYEQY
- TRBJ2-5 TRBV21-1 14 ASSKDPVHTQETQY
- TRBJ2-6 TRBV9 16 ASSVGKDRISGANVLT
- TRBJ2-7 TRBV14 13 ASSAGTSGNYEQY
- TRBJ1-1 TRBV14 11 ASSQGLGQEAF
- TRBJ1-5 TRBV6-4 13 ASSGQRQEGQPQH
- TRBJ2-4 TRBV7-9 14 ASSLAAGQGLNIQY
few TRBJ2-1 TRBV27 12 ASMTGPWANEQF
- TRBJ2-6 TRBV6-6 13 ASTQLVSGANVLT
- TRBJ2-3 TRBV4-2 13 ASGLAGGSTDTQY
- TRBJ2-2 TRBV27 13 ASKATGGYTGELF
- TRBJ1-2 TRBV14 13 ASSLPGTGAYGYT
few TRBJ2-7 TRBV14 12 ASSPRTGHYEQY
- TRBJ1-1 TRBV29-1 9 SVQENTEAF
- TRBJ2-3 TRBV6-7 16 ASTPGFVSEVSTDTQY
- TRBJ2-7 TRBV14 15 ASSQAGGMAYTYEQY
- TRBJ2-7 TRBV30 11 AWKPSGSGEQY
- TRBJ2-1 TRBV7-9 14 ASSLNSERSYNEQF
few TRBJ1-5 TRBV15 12 ATSRVPGGQPQH
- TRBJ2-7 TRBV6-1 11 ASRTISSYEQY
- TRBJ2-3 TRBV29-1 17 SSPYQVSGGSAPTDTQY
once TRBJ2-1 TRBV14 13 ASSRIATEYNEQF
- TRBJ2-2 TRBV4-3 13 ASSQGVQLTGELF
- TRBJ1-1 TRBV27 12 ASYREGVNTEAF
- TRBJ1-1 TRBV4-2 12 ASSQDWENTEAF
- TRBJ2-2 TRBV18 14 ASSPFRAGDGGELF
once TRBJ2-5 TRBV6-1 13 ASEGQGAGWETQY
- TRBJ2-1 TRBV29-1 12 SVERQADYNEQF